Listed here is a single TCR beta chain. The antigen remains unidentified. Using a constant-region primer together with ProtoScript II reverse transcriptase, TCR beta cDNA was made from approximately 0.55 ug of total RNA. What produced the TCR beta libraries was three nested multiplex PCR rounds using slightly modified ARM-PCR. Amplification in the first two PCR rounds was performed using TRBV1-TRBV30 forward primers and a C-beta reverse primer for around 11 cycles each. One entry per CDR3 protein results from TCRdb running MiXCR on the multiplex PCR reads. The sample holds fewer than 400,000 distinct CDR3 sequences, less than 75% seen once. In addition to blood RNA drawn from unsorted whole blood, germline DNA was extracted. The data are from a study of tumor-infiltrating lymphocytes in primary liver carcinoma. Background on the study: Every patient in the cohort had a primary liver carcinoma. That carcinoma was treated by surgical resection. Stage T1-T3 N0M0 tumors measured about 4.2 to 11 cm at most. Sequenced samples came back with roughly 3.5 to 8 million productive TCRbeta reads, and the counts looked alike across tissue types. General observations from the study: Paired tumor-adjacent and tumor-blood samples overlapped less than tumor region pairs did.

This CDR3 region has 14 residues. Germline CDR1 is SGHRS and CDR2 is YFSETQ. J was trimmed by 1 base and V by 5 bases; bases with no gene match: 5. Sequenced sample: peripheral blood. This TCR derives from a man aged 40-49 years with primary liver carcinoma and hepatitis B virus infection. This rearrangement joins TRBV5-1 to TRBJ2-5; 7 bases fit TRBD2. The CDR3 bases are TGCGCCAGCAGGAACGGGAGGCTCCAAGAGACCCAGTACTTC. Translation: CASRNGRLQETQYF.